This T cell receptor (beta chain) was recovered during a study of response to subunit inactivated influenza vaccine. This clonotype occurred a few times. Its target is not known. Notes on the study in general: Each seasonal flu vaccination may recruit only limited new T cells, authors suggested.

TCRdb re-derived calls from the RT-PCR reads in MiXCR, one entry per CDR3 protein. The sample consists of 650,000 to 850,000 distinct CDR3 sequences, approximately 15% of them appearing once. Germline-derived CDR1 and CDR2 are SGHVS and FQNEAQ. V lost 5 bases and J lost 2; bases outside the gene matches: 3. There are 14 residues in the CDR3. The input for sequencing was PBMCs from blood, taken roughly 15 days before vaccination. This TCR was recovered from a man in his forties or fifties who received an inactivated influenza vaccine. The chain uses TRBV7-8 and TRBJ2-3; 8 bases are a match to TRBD2. The CDR3 loop reads CASSPSGYTDTQYF. DNA of the CDR3: TGTGCCAGCAGCCCTAGCGGGTACACAGATACGCAGTATTTT. The complete variable domain, with remaining parts taken from reference TRBV7-8 and TRBJ2-3, reads GAGVSQSPRYKVAKRGQDVALRCDPISGHVSLFWYQQALGQGPEFLTYFQNEAQLDKSGLPSDRFFAERPEGSVSTLKIQRTQQEDSAVYLCASSPSGYTDTQYFGPGTRLTVL.